The 2 T cell receptor gamma chains given below trace back to one sample, sequenced in a study of gammadelta T cells in human blood. TCRdb reanalysed the RT-PCR reads with CATT. The top ten hold 35% to 50% of the sample, which has around 210 gamma-chain clones, about 7% seen once. The sequenced sample consisted of Vgamma9Vdelta2 gamma-delta T cells from infant blood. These receptors were obtained from a human donor.

This clone is classed as large. The DNA is left out, because the CDR3 cannot be placed on it with certainty; the CDR3 is given as TCRdb lists it. Within the sample, other DNA sequences also encode this same CDR3. The V gene was identified as TRGV8, while no J gene was called. Germline V gene sequence: CDR1 VENAVY, CDR2 YDSYNSRV. The CDR3 totals 30 residues, both ends included. CDR3 protein: CATWDIIIRNSLAVEQHWLSQVSIGRIQHF.

This clone was counted between two and nine times. A clone one base away is much larger, so this may be a read error. Other DNA sequences of this sample code for an identical CDR3. This chain connects TRGV9 to TRGJP. The CDR3 loop spans 16 amino acids. Looked up from germline, CDR1 is GITISATS and CDR2 is ISYDGTV (reference sequence). V was pared by 1 base and J by 7 bases, with 4 bases of the junction left unmatched. In DNA form, the CDR3 reads TGTGCCTTGTGGGAGGTTATGGAGTTGGGCAAAAAAATCAAGGTATTT. This translates into CALWEVMELGKKIKVF.